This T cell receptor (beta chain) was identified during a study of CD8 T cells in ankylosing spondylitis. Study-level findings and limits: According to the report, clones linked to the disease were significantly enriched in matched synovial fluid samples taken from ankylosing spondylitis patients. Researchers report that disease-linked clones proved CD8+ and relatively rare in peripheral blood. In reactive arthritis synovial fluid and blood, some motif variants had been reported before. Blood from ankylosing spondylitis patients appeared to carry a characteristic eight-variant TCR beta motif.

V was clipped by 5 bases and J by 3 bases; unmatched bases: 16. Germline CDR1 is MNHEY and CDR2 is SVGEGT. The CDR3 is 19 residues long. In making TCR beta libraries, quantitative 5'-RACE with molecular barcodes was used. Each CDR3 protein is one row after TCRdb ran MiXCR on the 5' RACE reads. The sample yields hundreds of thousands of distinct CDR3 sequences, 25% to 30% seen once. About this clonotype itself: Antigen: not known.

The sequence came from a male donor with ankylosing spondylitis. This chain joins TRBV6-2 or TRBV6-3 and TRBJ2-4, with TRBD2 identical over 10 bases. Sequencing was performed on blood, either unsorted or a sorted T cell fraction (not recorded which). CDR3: CASSQSPGLALHVKNIQYF. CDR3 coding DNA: TGTGCCAGCAGTCAATCTCCGGGACTAGCGCTTCACGTCAAAAACATTCAGTACTTC.